This T cell receptor beta chain was sequenced in a study of regulatory T cells in long-lasting Graves disease. HTBI primers from iRepertoire and Arm-PCR of CDR3 regions yielded the TCR beta libraries. MiXCR, applied by TCRdb to the multiplex PCR reads, yields one record per CDR3 protein. The top ten hold roughly 26% of the sample, which has around 400,000 distinct CDR3 sequences, 23% seen once. On this clonotype: Its cognate antigen is unknown.

Study results and caveats: Persistent Graves' patients showed reduced TCR diversity versus newly diagnosed patients. With persistent disease, TRBV28, TRBJ1-2 and TRBJ2-5 were the favored segments. Owing to a sample size that was small, accuracy may have been reduced.

Time point in this sample: persistent/refractory GD, antithyroid drugs over 5 years with positive TRAb. Isolated PBMC RNA provided the starting material for the TCR library. V was cut by 6 bases and J by 4 bases, with 15 bases left in between. Germline CDR1 is MNHEY and CDR2 is SMNVEV (reference sequence). This CDR3 is 14 amino acids long. The starting material was peripheral blood mononuclear cells (PBMCs), obtained when the disease was refractory, from a patient treated with antithyroid drugs. The chain links TRBV27 to TRBJ2-5, with D tentatively TRBD1 (6 bases). The origin of this receptor is a female donor with Graves disease. For the CDR3, the DNA is TGTGCCAGCAGCCACAGGGTTACAGGAGAGACCCAGTACTTC. Translation: CASSHRVTGETQYF.